Presented here are 3 T cell receptor beta chains from one specimen sequenced in a study of CD8 T cells in ankylosing spondylitis. Using its own MiXCR run on the 5' RACE reads, TCRdb lists one record per CDR3 protein. This table holds 31,000 or so distinct CDR3 sequences, less than 40% found once. Sequencing input: synovial fluid, either unsorted or a sorted T cell fraction (not recorded which). The receptor source for this set is a male donor with ankylosing spondylitis.

The rearrangement joins TRBV12-5 to TRBJ1-2; 10 bases fit TRBD1. Germline CDR1 LGHNT, CDR2 FRNRAP. Trimming took 1 base from V and 6 from J; bases not matched to a gene: 5. CDR3 length equals 15 residues. This chain's CDR3 is CASGLGLGTGDGYTF. The CDR3 DNA follows: TGTGCTAGTGGTTTGGGCTTGGGGACAGGGGATGGCTACACCTTC.

This clonotype occurred a few times. The chain joins TRBV12-3 or TRBV12-4 to TRBJ1-2; D possibly corresponds to TRBD1 (6 bases). The CDR3 is 17 residues long. Between the trimmed V and J ends, which lost 3 bases and 3 bases, there was a span of 20 bases. In DNA form, the CDR3 reads TGTGCCAGCAGTTTTACGGGGGCGCAGTACGGACACTATGGCTACACCTTC. Its translation: CASSFTGAQYGHYGYTF.

This clonotype was seen only a few times. The chain is built from TRBV11-2 and TRBJ2-7; TRBD1 aligns across 8 bases. After removal of 1 base from V and 2 bases from J, the junction contained 7 bases not matched to a gene. This CDR3 has 16 amino acids. The V gene's germline CDR1 is SGHAT and CDR2 FQNNGV. This CDR3 reads CASSLVPRGLPYEQYF. In nucleotides, the CDR3 is TGTGCCAGCAGCTTAGTTCCCAGGGGGCTGCCCTACGAGCAGTACTTC.